This T cell receptor beta chain was observed in a study of response to subunit inactivated influenza vaccine (dated by TCRdb to the late 2010s). Regarding the research as a whole: The study used deep quantitative T cell receptor repertoire profiling to track responses to a trivalent subunit inactivated influenza vaccine.

Only a few counts were recorded for this clonotype. Its antigen is not yet known. There are no base qualities to consult, and no much larger clone falls within one base. The library was obtained by RT-PCR. The instrument was an Illumina HiSeq 2500. The raw public reads went through TCRdb reprocessing: fastp at Q25, MiXCR clone calling, in-frame beta chains kept. Every distinct CDR3 protein forms one entry, paired with its most common genes and DNA. Across this sample there are hundreds of thousands of distinct CDR3 sequences, with about 14% seen only once. The ten largest make up 7.5% to 9% of the sample. From a lookup of the germline V gene, CDR1 and CDR2 are SGHRS and YFSETQ. A distance of 19 bases separates the germline ends of V and J, which lose 8 bases and 3 bases respectively. From cysteine to phenylalanine, the CDR3 is 15 amino acids long. CDR3 DNA only is kept here, 45 bases in frame from base 1.

Findings and caveats that apply to the study as a whole: According to the authors, only a limited number of new T cells may be recruited by each seasonal influenza vaccination.

This TCR was recovered from a man aged 50 to 59 who received an inactivated influenza vaccine. Donor details come from another sample of the same person, matched by shared clones. Recombination linked TRBV5-1 to TRBJ2-3; the D gene is perhaps TRBD1 or TRBD2, each of them matching over 5 bases. The sequencing used PBMCs from blood, collected less than 15 days before vaccination. The DNA sequence is given as TGCGCCAGTAGGACGGGGACGGGAAGGACAGATACGCAGTATTTT. The resulting protein is CASRTGTGRTDTQYF.